A selection of T cell receptor beta chains follows, all from one sample in a study of blood T cell repertoires in COVID-19. Libraries were prepared by immunoSEQ multiplex PCR; TCRdb keeps only in-frame clonotypes and omits some of them. Among roughly 70,000 clones, 85% to 90% were seen once, and the ten largest hold approximately 6.3%. The sequenced sample was peripheral blood. Receptors were obtained from a woman aged 80 or older with active COVID-19. The CDR3 runs from the conserved cysteine through the conserved F or W. The D gene is left open where the match is weak. Expanded clones get a size class; other rows say once, few or many, or leave the size out.

D: NA
size: NA
V: TRBV7-9
J: TRBJ1-1
DNA: TGTGCCAGCAGCTTAGCGTTGGGGGGTGTGGGAGCTTTCTTT
CDR3: CASSLALGGVGAFF

D: NA
size: NA
V: TRBV7-9
J: TRBJ1-2
DNA: TGTGCCAGCATCCTCCTCCTACAGGACTATGGCTACACCTTC
CDR3: CASILLLQDYGYTF

D: TRBD2
size: NA
V: TRBV15
J: TRBJ2-7
DNA: TGTGCCACCAGCAGAGTCTTAGGACTAGCCCCCAACGAGCAGTACTTC
CDR3: CATSRVLGLAPNEQYF

D: NA
size: NA
V: TRBV5-1
J: TRBJ1-2
DNA: TGCGCCAGCAGCTTGGACAGACTAGGAGGCTACACCTTC
CDR3: CASSLDRLGGYTF

D: NA
size: NA
V: TRBV29-1
J: TRBJ1-1
DNA: TGCAGCGTTGGCCCCCAGGCGTTCATGAACACTGAAGCTTTCTTT
CDR3: CSVGPQAFMNTEAFF

D: NA
size: NA
V: TRBV6-5
J: TRBJ1-6
DNA: TGTGCCAGCAAGGAGGCACATCGGGGGGATTCACCCCTCCACTTT
CDR3: CASKEAHRGDSPLHF

D: NA
size: NA
V: TRBV6-5
J: TRBJ2-7
DNA: TGTGCCAGCAGTTACGCTCGGGGGTTCCACGAGCAGTACTTC
CDR3: CASSYARGFHEQYF

D: NA
size: once
V: TRBV27
J: TRBJ1-6
DNA: TGTGCCAGCAGCACAGGGTTCAATTCACCCCTCCACTTT
CDR3: CASSTGFNSPLHF

D: NA
size: NA
V: TRBV28
J: TRBJ2-6
DNA: TGTGCCAGCAGTTTGAGCTCTGGGGCCAACGTCCTGACTTTC
CDR3: CASSLSSGANVLTF

D: NA
size: NA
V: TRBV3-1/TRBV3-2
J: TRBJ2-5
DNA: TGTGCCAGCAGCTCCCGAGAGACCCAGTACTTC
CDR3: CASSSRETQYF